These 9 T cell receptor beta chains came from one sample sequenced in a study of beta chain features in type 1 diabetes. All of the isolated RNA was reverse transcribed, so expressed TCRB transcripts were sequenced. Clones were read by immunoSEQ multiplex PCR, and TCRdb kept only the in-frame ones, dropping some. This table has nearly 350,000 clones, roughly 8% appearing once. Sequences were obtained from central memory CD4+ T cells from blood. The receptors shown here come from a woman under 30 in good health.

There are a few counts of this clone. V usage is TRBV28 and J usage is TRBJ2-1; 15 bases agree with TRBD2. Germline V lookup: CDR1 MDHEN, CDR2 SYDVKM. Unmatched junction bases numbered 6, after V lost 5 bases and J lost 10 bases. The length of the CDR3 is 15 residues. CDR3 bases: TGTGCCAGCAGTCGAGGGACTAGCGGGAGGCAGGAGCAGTTCTTC. Protein: CASSRGTSGRQEQFF.

This clone has more than one count but fewer than ten. The rearrangement links TRBV4-1 to TRBJ2-3; tentative D call: TRBD2 (6 bases). The CDR3 is 17 amino acids. The V end lost 0 bases, the J end lost 4 bases, and 17 bases lay between the germline ends. CDR1 and CDR2 (germline): MGHRA, YSYEKL. This CDR3 reads CASSQDLFAGYADTQYF. In DNA, the CDR3 is TGCGCCAGCAGCCAAGATTTGTTCGCGGGATACGCAGATACGCAGTATTTT.

This chain links TRBV25-1 with TRBJ2-5; no firm D call. Germline CDR1 MGHDK, CDR2 SYGVNS. Deletions cut 5 bases from V and 2 bases from J, with 15 bases between. The CDR3 length is 15 residues. The CDR3 sequence: CASSPPQEKQETQYF. In DNA form, the CDR3 reads TGTGCCAGCAGTCCCCCCCAGGAGAAACAAGAGACCCAGTACTTC.

The chain combines TRBV29-1 with TRBJ2-1, with TRBD2 identical over 7 bases. Looked up from germline, CDR1 is SQVTM and CDR2 is ANQGSEA. Germline trimming cut 5 bases from V and 13 bases from J; bases unmatched to any gene: 8. This CDR3 is built from 11 residues. CDR3 nucleotide sequence: TGCAGCGTTCGGGGGGACGGGGGACAGTTCTTC. Translation gives CSVRGDGGQFF.

In its sample, this clone was seen many times. The chain combines TRBV21-1 with TRBJ1-2; the tabulated D call, TRBD1, remains unverified against the DNA. TRBV21-1 is a known pseudogene. The CDR3 contains 15 residues. CDR3 in amino acids: CASSKSGTGNYGYTF. CDR3 DNA sequence: TGTGCCAGCAGCAAATCGGGGACAGGGAACTATGGCTACACCTTC.

This clone has a count of ten or more. This chain uses TRBV28 with TRBJ2-6; no clear D. The V end lost 5 bases, the J end lost 2 bases, and 4 bases lay between the germline ends. The germline V gene encodes CDR1 MDHEN and CDR2 SYDVKM. The length of the CDR3 is 13 residues. Here the CDR3 reads CASSVAGANVLTF. The CDR3 coding sequence is TGTGCCAGCAGTGTAGCTGGGGCCAACGTCCTGACTTTC.

This clone was recorded many times. The V and J genes are TRBV27 and TRBJ1-4; D is ambiguous. Deletions cut 4 bases from V and 2 bases from J, with 14 bases between. The CDR3 consists of 16 residues. CDR1 and CDR2 from the germline V gene are MNHEY and SMNVEV (reference sequence). CDR3 sequence (DNA): TGTGCCAGCAGTTCCCGACACCGCGGGACTAATGAAAAACTGTTTTTT. It codes for CASSSRHRGTNEKLFF.

This clone was seen more than once but under ten times. V gene TRBV6-4 combines with J gene TRBJ2-2; D remains unclear. Trimming removed 4 bases at V and 0 bases at J, with 9 bases between. CDR3 length: 15 amino acids. Germline CDR1 MRHNA, CDR2 SNTAGT. DNA of the CDR3: TGTGCCAGCAGTGTGTCAGCTTCGAACACCGGGGAGCTGTTTTTT. Translated, it gives CASSVSASNTGELFF.

This clone has just a few counts. This sequence joins TRBV20-1 and TRBJ1-2; unclear D gene. The CDR3 length is 11 residues. V was trimmed by 3 bases and J by 4 bases, leaving 6 bases between them. Germline V gene lookup returns CDR1 DFQATT and CDR2 SNEGSKA (reference sequence). This CDR3 reads CSARQAYGYTF. The CDR3 region has the DNA TGCAGTGCTAGGCAGGCCTATGGCTACACCTTC.